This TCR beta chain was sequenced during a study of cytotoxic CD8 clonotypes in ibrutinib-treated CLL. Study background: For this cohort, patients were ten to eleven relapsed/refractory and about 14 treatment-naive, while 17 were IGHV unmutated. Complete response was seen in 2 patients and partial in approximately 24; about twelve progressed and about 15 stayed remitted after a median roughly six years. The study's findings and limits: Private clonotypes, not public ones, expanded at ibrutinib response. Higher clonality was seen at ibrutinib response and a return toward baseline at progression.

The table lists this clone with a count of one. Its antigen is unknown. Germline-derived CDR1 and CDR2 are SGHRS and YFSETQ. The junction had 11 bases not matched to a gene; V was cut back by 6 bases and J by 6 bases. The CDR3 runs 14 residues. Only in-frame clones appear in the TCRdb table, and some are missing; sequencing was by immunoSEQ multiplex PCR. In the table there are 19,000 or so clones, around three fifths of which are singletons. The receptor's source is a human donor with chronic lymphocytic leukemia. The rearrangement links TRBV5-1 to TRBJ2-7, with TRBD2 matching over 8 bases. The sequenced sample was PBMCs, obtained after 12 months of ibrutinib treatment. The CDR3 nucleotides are TGCGCCAGCACCAAGCCGGGACTAGTGGTCGAGCAGTACTTC. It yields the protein CASTKPGLVVEQYF.